Presented here are 11 T cell receptor beta chains from one specimen sequenced in a study of graft-versus-host responses after intestinal transplantation. Method: immunoSEQ multiplex PCR; TCRdb's copy keeps in-frame clones and lacks some. The table includes some 82,000 clones, about nine tenths detected once. Their antigen targets remain unknown. This specimen consisted of unstimulated CD8+ T cells sorted from spleen or lymph node cells, obtained before transplant. These receptors were taken from a human donor who was the organ donor for an intestinal transplant.

The V call is TRBV4-2, the J call TRBJ2-1, with 10 bases that match TRBD2. The CDR3 totals 15 residues. CDR1 is LGHNA and CDR2 is YNFKEQ in the germline V gene. Trimming took 0 bases from V and 6 from J; bases not matched to a gene: 2. The CDR3 bases are TGTGCCAGCAGCCAAGATAGCGGGGGGCCCAATGAGCAGTTCTTC. Translated: CASSQDSGGPNEQFF.

The chain uses TRBV18 and TRBJ1-2; D perhaps matches TRBD1 (6 bases). The germline V gene has CDR1 KGHSH and CDR2 LQKENI. This CDR3 comprises 15 residues. With 6 bases removed from V and 4 bases from J, the gap between germline ends came to 18 bases. The CDR3 here is CASSGPGTLIYGYTF. The DNA of the CDR3 is TGTGCCAGCTCGGGGCCCGGGACACTTATCTATGGCTACACCTTC.

The CDR3 here is CASGPLGAYEQYF. For the CDR3, the DNA is TGTGCCAGTGGGCCACTAGGCGCCTACGAGCAGTACTTC. This chain joins TRBV19 and TRBJ2-7; possibly TRBD2 for D (5 bases). The CDR3 runs to 13 residues. Germline V lookup: CDR1 LNHDA, CDR2 SQIVND (reference sequence). The V end lost 8 bases, the J end lost 2 bases, and 13 bases lay between the germline ends.

The chain combines TRBV23-1 with TRBJ2-7, with D possibly TRBD1 on 5 matching bases. TRBV23-1 is designated an ORF whose function remains uncertain. V was clipped by 7 bases and J by 3 bases, with 10 bases between them. CDR3 length equals 12 residues. This chain's CDR3 is CASKSGNYEQYF. CDR3 sequence (DNA): TGCGCCAGCAAATCAGGGAACTACGAGCAGTACTTC.

This clone has more than one count but fewer than ten. The chain joins TRBV14 to TRBJ1-2; no firm D call. Germline CDR1 and CDR2: SGHDN and FVKESK. This CDR3 has 14 amino acids. Trimming took off 2 bases at V and 7 bases at J, with 14 bases between the two ends. CDR3 DNA sequence: TGTGCCAGCAGCCAATTTGGAGACGGCGTTGGCTACACCTTC. It yields the protein CASSQFGDGVGYTF.

The chain carries TRBV28 and TRBJ1-3; no clear D. V lost 5 bases and J lost 4, with 15 bases in between. CDR3 length: 15 residues. Germline CDR1 and CDR2: MDHEN and SYDVKM. DNA of the CDR3: TGTGCCAGCAGTACTTACTCTAGTCTCGGAAACACCATATATTTT. Its translation: CASSTYSSLGNTIYF.

This clone was detected once. V gene TRBV11-2 combines with J gene TRBJ1-2, with TRBD1 as a possible D gene (6 bases). The CDR3 is made up of 17 amino acids. Germline V gene lookup returns CDR1 SGHAT and CDR2 FQNNGV. Trimming pared 6 bases from V and 5 bases from J, leaving 25 bases between. DNA of the CDR3: TGTGCCAGCAGTTTCGGAAGAGGGGGGTGGGTCAGTTATGGCTACACCTTC. Its protein is CASSFGRGGWVSYGYTF.

V is TRBV4-1 and J is TRBJ1-6; TRBD1 matches at 9 bases. After removal of 1 base from V and 13 bases from J, the junction contained 11 bases not matched to a gene. The CDR3 length is 16 residues. The germline CDR1 and CDR2 sequences are MGHRA and YSYEKL. CDR3 DNA sequence: TGCGCCAGCAGCCAAGTAATCCGGGACAGGGAATCGCCCCTCCACTTT. Translated: CASSQVIRDRESPLHF.

By share, this clone ranks as medium-sized. J is TRBJ1-6 and V is TRBV7-9; the D gene is possibly TRBD1 (5 bases). Germline lookup yields CDR1 SEHNR and CDR2 FQNEAQ (reference sequence). Trimming removed 6 bases from V and 3 bases from J, with 12 bases in between. This CDR3 spans 15 amino acids. CDR3 sequence: CASSTTDNYNSPLHF. The CDR3 DNA follows: TGTGCCAGCAGTACGACAGATAACTATAATTCACCCCTCCACTTT.

V gene TRBV7-2 combines with J gene TRBJ2-7; 9 bases match TRBD2. The CDR3 runs 13 residues. With 3 bases clipped from V and 7 bases from J, the junction kept 4 bases outside the gene matches. The germline gives CDR1 SGHTA, CDR2 FQGNSA. The DNA of the CDR3 is TGTGCCAGCAGCTTCGTGGGACTAGCTGAGCAGTACTTC. Amino acids: CASSFVGLAEQYF. Full variable domain (remainder filled in from reference TRBV7-2 and TRBJ2-7): GAGVSQSPSNKVTEKGKDVELRCDPISGHTALYWYRQSLGQGLEFLIYFQGNSAPDKSGLPSDRFSAERTGGSVSTLTIQRTQQEDSAVYLCASSFVGLAEQYFGPGTRLTVT.

The rearrangement joins TRBV27 to TRBJ2-2; TRBD1 matches at 7 bases. Germline CDR1 MNHEY, CDR2 SMNVEV (reference sequence). The CDR3 length is 17 residues. Trimming removed 2 bases from V and 0 bases from J; junction bases left unmatched: 6. The CDR3 DNA reads TGTGCCAGCAGTTTAGTTCTCCAGGGGGCGAACACCGGGGAGCTGTTTTTT. Amino acids: CASSLVLQGANTGELFF.